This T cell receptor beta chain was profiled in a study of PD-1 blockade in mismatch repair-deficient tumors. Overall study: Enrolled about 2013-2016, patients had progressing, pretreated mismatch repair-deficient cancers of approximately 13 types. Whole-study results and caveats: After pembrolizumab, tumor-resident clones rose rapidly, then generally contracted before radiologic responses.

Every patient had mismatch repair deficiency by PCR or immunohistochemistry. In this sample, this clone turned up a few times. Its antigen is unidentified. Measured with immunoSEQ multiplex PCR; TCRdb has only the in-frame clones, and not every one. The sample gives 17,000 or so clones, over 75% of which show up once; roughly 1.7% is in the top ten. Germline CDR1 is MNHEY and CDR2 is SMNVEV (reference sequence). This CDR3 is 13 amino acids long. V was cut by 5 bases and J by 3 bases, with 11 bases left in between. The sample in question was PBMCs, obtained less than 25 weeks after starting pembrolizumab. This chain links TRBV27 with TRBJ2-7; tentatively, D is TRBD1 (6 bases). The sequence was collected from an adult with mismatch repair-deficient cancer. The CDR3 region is CASSLRDNYEQYF. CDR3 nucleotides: TGTGCCAGCAGTCTAAGGGACAACTACGAGCAGTACTTC.